These 17 T cell receptor beta chains were all obtained from the same sample, sequenced in a study of blood T cell repertoires in COVID-19. The protocol was immunoSEQ multiplex PCR, while the TCRdb copy is restricted to in-frame clones and leaves out a portion. This sample has fewer than 350,000 clones; 87% occur once, and the top ten carry about 6.1%. Material: PBMCs or T cells enriched from blood (not recorded which). Every receptor here comes from a woman aged 40 to 50 who had recovered from COVID-19.

Remarks on this clone: An end of the junction differs from the germline gene, which may be a read error. The chain carries TRBV7-9 and TRBJ2-7; 7 nucleotides match TRBD1. The germline gives CDR1 SEHNR, CDR2 FQNEAQ (reference sequence). The CDR3 runs to 13 residues. CDR3 nucleotides: TGTGCCAGCAGCTCCCCGGACAGGCCCCGTTTGATCTTC. This sequence encodes CASSSPDRPRLIF.

This sequence joins TRBV9 and TRBJ2-1; TRBD2 aligns across 7 bases. Germline V gives CDR1 SGDLS, CDR2 YYNGEE. V shed 4 bases, J shed 7 bases, and the junction held 11 bases outside the gene matches. CDR3 length: 15 amino acids. CDR3 nucleotides: TGTGCCAGCAGCCCCGCCGGGGCCGGGGGGAATGAGCAGTTCTTC. This codes for CASSPAGAGGNEQFF.

This rearrangement joins TRBV28 to TRBJ2-1, with a weak D call TRBD1 (6 bases). This CDR3 has 14 residues. Germline CDR1 is MDHEN and CDR2 is SYDVKM. The ends were cut back, 5 bases at V and 5 bases at J, with 13 bases in the middle. As DNA, the CDR3 is TGTGCCAGCAGTGTCAGAACAGGGAACAATGAGCAGTTCTTC. It specifies CASSVRTGNNEQFF.

The chain recombines TRBV7-3 with TRBJ2-1; D gene unclear. With 2 bases removed from V and 8 bases from J, the gap between germline ends came to 16 bases. The CDR3 is 15 amino acids. In germline, CDR1 is SGHTA, CDR2 FQGTGA. The CDR3 coding sequence is TGTGCCAGCAGCTTATCCCCAAACCCCAGCGATGAGCAGTTCTTC. Its translation: CASSLSPNPSDEQFF.

The chain combines TRBV7-2 with TRBJ2-7; D is undetermined. The ends were cut back, 5 bases at V and 7 bases at J, with 18 bases in the middle. The CDR3 is made up of 14 amino acids. Germline CDR1 SGHTA, CDR2 FQGNSA. The CDR3 here is CASSLDPKSTEQYF. CDR3 coding DNA: TGTGCCAGCAGCCTTGATCCAAAGAGCACGGAGCAGTACTTC.

This clone has at least ten counts. The chain has TRBV10-2 and TRBJ1-5; unclear D gene. Germline V gene sequence: CDR1 WSHSY, CDR2 SAAADI. Trimming took 7 bases from V and 10 from J, leaving 17 bases between them. The CDR3 sequence is 13 residues long. The CDR3 spells CASTEAGRGPQHF. CDR3 DNA: TGCGCCAGCACCGAGGCGGGTCGGGGACCCCAGCATTTT.

The chain links TRBV4-3 to TRBJ1-4; maybe TRBD1 (6 bases). With 0 bases removed from V and 8 bases from J, the gap between germline ends came to 16 bases. Germline lookup yields CDR1 LGHNA and CDR2 YSLEER. The CDR3 has 16 amino acids. CDR3 in amino acids: CASSQDQAGAGEKLFF. The CDR3 nucleotides read TGCGCCAGCAGCCAAGATCAAGCGGGGGCGGGGGAAAAACTGTTTTTT.

The J gene is TRBJ2-7, the V gene TRBV7-9; weak D call: TRBD1 (5 bases). The CDR3 extends over 15 amino acids. The V end lost 5 bases, the J end lost 4 bases, and 18 bases lay between the germline ends. Germline V gene sequence: CDR1 SEHNR, CDR2 FQNEAQ (reference sequence). The CDR3 spells CASSHPGSGPYEQYF. For the CDR3, the DNA is TGTGCCAGCAGCCATCCAGGGTCAGGACCTTACGAGCAGTACTTC.

This clone came up once. J is TRBJ1-1 and V is TRBV5-1; the D gene is possibly TRBD1 (6 bases). The CDR3 is 16 residues long. In germline, CDR1 is SGHRS, CDR2 YFSETQ. Deletions cut 4 bases from V and 4 bases from J, with 20 bases between. The CDR3 protein is CASSSGRGSPSTEAFF. The DNA for the CDR3 is TGCGCCAGCAGCAGCGGCAGGGGTAGTCCCTCCACTGAAGCTTTCTTT.

The rearrangement joins TRBV14 to TRBJ2-6, with 10 bases aligning to TRBD2. Germline loops: CDR1 SGHDN, CDR2 FVKESK. The CDR3 consists of 18 residues. The J segment lost 4 bases and the V segment lost 5 bases, leaving 11 bases of the junction unmatched. The CDR3, as DNA: TGTGCCAGCAGCATCAAGCGGGAGGGCCACGTAGGGGCCAACGTCCTGACTTTC. Translation: CASSIKREGHVGANVLTF.

This rearrangement joins TRBV4-3 to TRBJ2-7; a weak D match, TRBD2 (5 bases). Germline V gene data show CDR1 as LGHNA and CDR2 as YSLEER. V was shortened by 0 bases and J by 3 bases, with 18 bases between the two germline ends. This CDR3 contains 17 residues. The CDR3: CASSQDEGAPVRYEQYF. CDR3 nucleotides: TGCGCCAGCAGCCAAGATGAGGGCGCTCCGGTCCGCTACGAGCAGTACTTC.

The chain has TRBV19 and TRBJ1-2, with TRBD1 as a possible D gene (5 bases). V was shortened by 3 bases and J by 3 bases, with 14 bases between the two germline ends. The CDR3 runs to 15 residues. In germline, CDR1 is LNHDA, CDR2 SQIVND (reference sequence). The CDR3 DNA follows: TGTGCCAGTAGTATGGAATCCTGGGACTACTATGGCTACACCTTC. This codes for CASSMESWDYYGYTF.

The genes are TRBV10-3 and TRBJ1-4; D unresolved. V shed 4 bases and J shed 7 bases, with 10 bases lying between them. The CDR3 has 13 amino acids. Germline CDR1 ENHRY, CDR2 SYGVKD. CDR3 loop: CAISGDKFEKLFF. The CDR3 nucleotides are TGTGCCATCAGTGGAGACAAGTTTGAAAAACTGTTTTTT.

V usage is TRBV28 and J usage is TRBJ2-7; 14 nucleotides align to TRBD2. J gave up 4 bases and V 2 bases, and 7 bases lay outside the gene matches. Germline CDR1 MDHEN, CDR2 SYDVKM. The CDR3 is 17 residues long. The CDR3 coding sequence is TGTGCCAGCAGTTTAACGGGACTAGCGGGAGACCGGTACGAGCAGTACTTC. It translates to CASSLTGLAGDRYEQYF.

The V gene is TRBV19, the J gene TRBJ1-5; a possible D gene is TRBD1 (5 bases). Germline loops: CDR1 LNHDA, CDR2 SQIVND (reference sequence). This CDR3 is built from 17 residues. V was clipped by 3 bases and J by 4 bases, with 19 bases between them. The CDR3, as DNA: TGTGCCAGTAGTATCGGAGGGGTTGTGAGGTGGAATCAGCCCCAGCATTTT. This encodes CASSIGGVVRWNQPQHF.

V gene TRBV11-2 combines with J gene TRBJ1-2; D possibly corresponds to TRBD1 (5 bases). The CDR3 covers 15 residues. Per germline, CDR1 SGHAT and CDR2 FQNNGV. Trimming pared 0 bases from V and 3 bases from J, leaving 11 bases between. For the CDR3, the DNA is TGTGCCAGCAGCTTAGATCCAGGCAGGGACTATGGCTACACCTTC. It codes for CASSLDPGRDYGYTF.

The chain uses TRBV3-1 (or the pseudogene TRBV3-2) and TRBJ2-1; the D is unclear. Trimming cost V 3 bases and J 2 bases, with 8 bases left between them. The germline V gene encodes CDR1 LGHDT and CDR2 YNNKEL (reference sequence). CDR3 length equals 14 residues. DNA for the CDR3: TGTGCCAGCAGCCAGCGTTCTACCTACAATGAGCAGTTCTTC. Translating gives CASSQRSTYNEQFF.